This T cell receptor (beta chain) was recorded in a study of T-cell memory formation after mild COVID-19. TCRdb ran MiXCR on the 5' RACE reads and lists one entry per CDR3 protein. This table holds just over 350,000 distinct CDR3 sequences, about an eighth found once. V dropped 3 bases and J dropped 3; count of bases not matched to a gene: 5. The CDR3 is 15 amino acids. Germline CDR1 and CDR2: SGHRS and YFSETQ. Study results and caveats: Clones contracting across day 15 to 85 had a balanced CD4/CD8 profile; later expanding clones leaned CD4+.

As to this clonotype: Its cognate antigen is unknown.

Material: PBMCs or a T cell subset sorted from them (not recorded which). The V and J genes are TRBV5-1 and TRBJ1-5; TRBD1 aligns across 8 bases. This receptor was taken from a man aged 18 to 35 who had mild COVID-19 (a few samples of this study predate the infection). Cell type and time point are not known. The CDR3 DNA reads as TGCGCCAGCAGCTCGGGGACAGGAATCAATCAGCCCCAGCATTTT. This encodes CASSSGTGINQPQHF.